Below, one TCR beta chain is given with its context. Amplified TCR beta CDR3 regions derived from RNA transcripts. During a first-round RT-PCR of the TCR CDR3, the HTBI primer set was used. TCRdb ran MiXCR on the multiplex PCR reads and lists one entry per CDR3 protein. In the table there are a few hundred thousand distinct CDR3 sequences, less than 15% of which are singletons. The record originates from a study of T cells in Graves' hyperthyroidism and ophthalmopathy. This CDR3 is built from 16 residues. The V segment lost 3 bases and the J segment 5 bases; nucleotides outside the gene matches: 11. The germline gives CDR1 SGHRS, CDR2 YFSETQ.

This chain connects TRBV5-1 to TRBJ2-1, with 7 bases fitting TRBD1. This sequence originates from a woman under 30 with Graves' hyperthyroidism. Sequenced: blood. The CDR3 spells CASSSLGTAIHNEQFF. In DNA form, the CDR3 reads TGCGCCAGCAGCTCCCTCGGGACAGCTATCCACAATGAGCAGTTCTTC.